The clone carrying this T cell receptor beta chain was recorded at least ten times. The read terminates 3 residues ahead of where the CDR3 ends, so the germline J gene completes it. V was shortened by 5 bases and J by 1 base, with 14 bases between the two germline ends. The CDR3 runs to 15 residues. CDR1 and CDR2 (germline): KGHSH, LQKENI. This entry belongs to a study of T cell clonality in common variable immunodeficiency. Control and CVID samples contributed equal amounts of genomic DNA. Using immunoSEQ multiplex PCR, the repertoire was profiled, and TCRdb retains in-frame clones only, with some absent. The counts give tens of thousands of clones, none of them seen only once; around 6.3% is held by the top ten.

The chain is built from TRBV18 and TRBJ1-2; D is ambiguous. The TCR was taken from a person aged 18 to 70 in good health. The sample comprised peripheral blood mononuclear cells. CDR3 protein: CASSSDRDYNYGYTF. The CDR3 bases that were read are TGTGCCAGCTCATCGGACCGAGACTATAACTATGGC.